This TCR beta chain originates from a study of T cell responses to AZD1222 COVID-19 vaccine. For the study at large: Second-dose intervals near 4 or 12 weeks were combined. Study results and limitations: Mapped onto spike, vaccine-associated CD4 TCRs spanned it and were dominant at 160-218 and 743-854. Unmutated variant regions are reportedly the target of nearly half of TCRs that are spike-specific. A mostly white British donor set with more females was recruited, and clonal diversity was possibly underestimated.

In its sample, this clone was seen a few times. The antigen remains undetermined. The assay was immunoSEQ multiplex PCR, and TCRdb's table has in-frame clones only and misses some. The table includes roughly 93,000 clones, 80% to 90% detected once. Sequencing was performed on peripheral blood, taken on day 0 of AZD1222 vaccination. This receptor was obtained from an adult in good health.

CDR3 in amino acids: CASSQRGPGDEQFF. In nucleotides, the CDR3 is TGTGCCAGCAGCCAAAGGGGCCCCGGGGATGAGCAGTTCTTC. V and J are TRBV13 and TRBJ2-1; either TRBD1 or TRBD2 may fit D (5 bases each). The CDR3 length is 14 residues. Germline CDR1 PRHDT, CDR2 FYEKMQ (reference sequence). V lost 5 bases, J lost 8 bases, and 16 bases lay in between.